This TCR beta chain is drawn from a study of identical twins. Per the germline V gene, CDR1 is WNHNN and CDR2 is SYGVQD (reference sequence). The V gene end was trimmed by 0 bases and the J gene end by 3 bases; junction bases not matched to a gene: 5. The CDR3 length is 16 residues. Overall study results and limits: Alpha sequences that were out-of-frame and twin-shared showed an excess of low generation probability.

Note on this clonotype: Its antigen is currently unknown.

TCRdb processed the 5' RACE reads anew with MiXCR; each CDR3 protein has one entry. Of approximately 550,000 distinct CDR3 sequences listed, approximately 20% are singletons. These data were likewise used in another study, on yellow fever vaccine responses in identical twins.

The V gene is TRBV10-1, the J gene TRBJ2-5; TRBD2 matches 9 bases. Material: CD4+ T cells sorted from blood. The TCR originated in a woman aged 18-30 years in good health. The CDR3 nucleotides are TGCGCCAGCAGTGAGTCGACTAGCGGAGGGAAAGAGACCCAGTACTTC. Its translation is CASSESTSGGKETQYF.